This is a list of T cell receptor beta chains from one sample in a study of regulatory T cells in long-lasting Graves disease. TCRdb processed the multiplex PCR reads anew with MiXCR; each CDR3 protein has one entry. The repertoire holds over 650,000 distinct CDR3 sequences, about 30% seen once, with about two fifths in the top ten. The material was peripheral blood mononuclear cells (PBMCs), obtained when the disease was refractory, from a patient treated with antithyroid drugs. The receptor set was obtained from a female donor with Graves disease. The CDR3 runs from the conserved cysteine through the conserved F or W. Fields, in order: D gene, V gene, clone size, J gene, CDR3 DNA, CDR3 protein. D genes are given only for firm matches. Not every row has a clone size; where given, it reads once, few, many or a size class.

>-|TRBV20-1|-|TRBJ1-5
TGCAGTGCTAGTAGGGGTCAGGGGAATTATCAGCCCCAGCATTTT
CSASRGQGNYQPQHF
>-|TRBV6-2/TRBV6-3|-|TRBJ1-6
TGTGCCAGCACCCTGGATGACTGGGATTCACCCCTCCACTTT
CASTLDDWDSPLHF
>TRBD1|TRBV28|-|TRBJ1-2
TGTGCCAGCACCACCGGACAGGGCTATGGCTACACCTTC
CASTTGQGYGYTF
>-|TRBV6-5|few|TRBJ1-1
TGTGCCAGCAGTTACTCGTCGAGGTGGAGTAAAGCTTTCTTT
CASSYSSRWSKAFF
>TRBD1|TRBV5-4|-|TRBJ1-2
TGTGCCAGCAGCTTGGGAACGACAGGGGTCTATGGCTACACCTTC
CASSLGTTGVYGYTF
>-|TRBV5-4|-|TRBJ1-5
TGTGCCTCCTATCAGCCCCAGCATTTT
CASYQPQHF
>-|TRBV7-3|few|TRBJ1-1
TGTGCCAGCAGCAAGGGCCCGACGAACACTGAAGCTTTCTTT
CASSKGPTNTEAFF
>-|TRBV7-9|-|TRBJ1-5
TGTGCCAGCAGCTTAGCGCAGGACGGCCGGACTAGCAATCAGCCCCAGCATTTT
CASSLAQDGRTSNQPQHF
>TRBD1|TRBV27|few|TRBJ2-2
TGTGCCAGCAGTACAGTAGCATTACAGGGGTCCGGGGAGCTGTTTTTT
CASSTVALQGSGELFF
>-|TRBV11-3|few|TRBJ2-5
TGTGCCAGCAGCTTAGTATTCGGGAATCAAGAGACCCAGTACTTC
CASSLVFGNQETQYF
>-|TRBV29-1|few|TRBJ1-1
TGCAGCGTTGATGACATCGGCGGAGCTTTCTTT
CSVDDIGGAFF
>TRBD1|TRBV7-6|many|TRBJ1-6
TGTGCCAGCAGCCCTCGGACAGGTCAGCGTTCACCCCTCCACTTT
CASSPRTGQRSPLHF
>-|TRBV6-1|-|TRBJ1-1
TGTGCCAGCAGGAGCGACGGTGAAGCTTTCTTT
CASRSDGEAFF
>-|TRBV7-9|-|TRBJ1-1
TGTGCCAGCAGCCCAGGGATGGTAGACGAAAACACTGAAGCTTTCTTT
CASSPGMVDENTEAFF
>-|TRBV11-3|-|TRBJ2-2
TGTGCCAGCAGCCGGAGGGAAACCGGGGAGCTGTTTTTT
CASSRRETGELFF
>TRBD2|TRBV2|-|TRBJ2-2
TGTGCCAGCACCTCGGGAGGCTCCGTTTACACCGGGGAGCTGTTTTTT
CASTSGGSVYTGELFF
>TRBD1|TRBV12-3/TRBV12-4|many|TRBJ2-1
TGTGCCAGCAGTTCGACAGGGTACAATGAGCAGTTCTTC
CASSSTGYNEQFF
>-|TRBV6-1|few|TRBJ1-5
TGTGCCAGCAGTGCACCCATACCTCATCAGCCCCAGCATTTT
CASSAPIPHQPQHF
>TRBD2|TRBV6-4|many|TRBJ2-7
TGTGCCACCCTAGCGGGAGTGGATGAGCAGTACTTC
CATLAGVDEQYF
>-|TRBV6-9|-|TRBJ1-2
TGTGCCAGCAGTTCCCTAGGGGCCTCGGACTATGGCTACACCTTC
CASSSLGASDYGYTF
>-|TRBV28|many|TRBJ1-1
TGTGCCAGCACCGTGATAGGTGAAGCTTTCTTT
CASTVIGEAFF
>-|TRBV2|-|TRBJ2-7
TGTGCCAGCATACAACTAGGCTACGAGCAGTACTTC
CASIQLGYEQYF
>TRBD1|TRBV11-2|-|TRBJ1-1
TGTGCCAGCAGCGTTTTCCCCCATGCGCGGGACAGGGGATCTAACACTGAAGCTTTCTTT
CASSVFPHARDRGSNTEAFF
>-|TRBV20-1|-|TRBJ1-5
TGCAGTGCCACGGCGGGACGGTATAGCAATCAGCCCCAGCATTTT
CSATAGRYSNQPQHF
>-|TRBV2|many|TRBJ1-2
TGTGCCAGCAGTGGAACGGGAGTTCCTGGCTACACCTTC
CASSGTGVPGYTF
>-|TRBV12-3/TRBV12-4|-|TRBJ2-7
TGTGCCAGCAGTCCGACAGGACTGGCCGTATACTTC
CASSPTGLAVYF
>-|TRBV12-3/TRBV12-4|-|TRBJ1-2
TGTGCCAGCAGCGATAAACGGGCAGCATCCTATGGCTACACCTTC
CASSDKRAASYGYTF
>-|TRBV6-5|-|TRBJ1-2
TGTGCCAGCAGTTACGCTGGGGAGTATGGCTACACCTTC
CASSYAGEYGYTF
>-|TRBV18|-|TRBJ1-2
TGTGCCAGCTCACGGGCGGCGACCAACTATGGCTACACCTTC
CASSRAATNYGYTF
>-|TRBV28|-|TRBJ2-3
TGTGCCAGCAGTCCGACAGGATTAGATACGCAGTATTTT
CASSPTGLDTQYF
>TRBD1|TRBV28|-|TRBJ2-3
TGTGCCATCAAACAGGGGGCTGTTCCCACAGATACGCAGTATTTT
CAIKQGAVPTDTQYF
>-|TRBV30|-|TRBJ1-2
TGTGCCTGGAGTGGTGGCGCTGGTGGCTACACCTTC
CAWSGGAGGYTF
>-|TRBV10-3|-|TRBJ1-4
TGTGCCATCAGTGACGGGGGGGCAACTAATGAAAAACTGTTTTTT
CAISDGGATNEKLFF
>-|TRBV7-2|few|TRBJ2-5
TGTGCCAGCAGCGCAAGAGAAGGGCAAGAGACCCAGTACTTC
CASSAREGQETQYF
>TRBD1|TRBV19|-|TRBJ1-1
TGTGCCAGTAGTACCATGGGACAGGGCCCCACTGAAGCTTTCTTT
CASSTMGQGPTEAFF
>-|TRBV12-3/TRBV12-4|few|TRBJ1-3
TGTGCCAGCAGCACGCGGGCAACCTCTGGAAACACCATATATTTT
CASSTRATSGNTIYF
>-|TRBV12-5|-|TRBJ2-7
TGTGCTAGTGGTTTGGGACACGAGCAGTACTTC
CASGLGHEQYF
>-|TRBV19|once|TRBJ1-1
TGTGCCAGTAGTATAGATCTATTGACTGAAGCTTTCTTT
CASSIDLLTEAFF
>-|TRBV28|once|TRBJ1-1
TGTGCCAGCTCACCTACAGCGACACGGGGACAATATAACACTGAAGCTTTCTTT
CASSPTATRGQYNTEAFF
>-|TRBV27|few|TRBJ1-1
TGTGCCAGCAGTCCACTCGGCCCTATGGGCACTGAAGCTTTCTTT
CASSPLGPMGTEAFF
>TRBD2|TRBV12-3/TRBV12-4|many|TRBJ2-5
TGTGCCAGCAGTTCTGGACTAGCGGGAGGGCCGGACCAAGAGACCCAGTACTTC
CASSSGLAGGPDQETQYF
>TRBD2|TRBV2|few|TRBJ2-1
TGTGCCAGCAGTGGTCTTAAGCTAGCGGGAGAAGGAGTTGAGCAGTTCTTC
CASSGLKLAGEGVEQFF
>-|TRBV25-1|few|TRBJ2-7
TGTGCCAGCAGCAAGGGACCGAGCTCCTACGAGCAGTACTTC
CASSKGPSSYEQYF
>TRBD1|TRBV2|-|TRBJ1-2
TGTGCCAGCAGATTAGGGACAGGGGTTTATGGCTACACCTTC
CASRLGTGVYGYTF
>-|TRBV5-1|many|TRBJ2-5
TGCGCCAGCAGTCCGGACGGGTCTTGGGAGACCCAGTACTTC
CASSPDGSWETQYF
>-|TRBV20-1|many|TRBJ1-1
TGCAGTGCTAGGGACAACACTGAAGCTTTCTTT
CSARDNTEAFF
>TRBD1|TRBV19|-|TRBJ2-7
TGTGCCAGTAGTATCGGGACAGCCGGCTACGAGCAGTACTTC
CASSIGTAGYEQYF
>TRBD1|TRBV5-1|-|TRBJ1-1
TGCGCCAGCAGCGACCAACAGGGGGATGTTACTGAAGCTTTCTTT
CASSDQQGDVTEAFF
>TRBD1|TRBV2|-|TRBJ2-2
TGTGCCAGCAGTCCCAGGGGGCCCGGGGAGCTGTTTTTT
CASSPRGPGELFF
>-|TRBV25-1|-|TRBJ1-2
TGTGCCAGCAGTGAAGAAGGGAGTTACTATGGCTACACCTTC
CASSEEGSYYGYTF
>TRBD1|TRBV27|-|TRBJ2-5
TGTGCCAGCAGTTTATTGAACAGGGGCCTCCAAGAGACCCAGTACTTC
CASSLLNRGLQETQYF
>-|TRBV25-1|-|TRBJ1-1
TGTGCCAGCAGACTAGGACACAACACTGAAGCTTTCTTT
CASRLGHNTEAFF
>-|TRBV4-2|-|TRBJ1-5
TGTGCCAGCAGCCAAGGAACCATATCTTTGTCTCAGCCCCAGCATTTT
CASSQGTISLSQPQHF
>TRBD1|TRBV5-5|-|TRBJ2-5
TGTGCCAGCAGCCAACATAGGGGGCTACAAGAGACCCAGTACTTC
CASSQHRGLQETQYF
>-|TRBV2|many|TRBJ1-5
TGTGCCAGCAGTGAAGTTGGGTGGGGACAAGTCAATCAGCCCCAGCATTTT
CASSEVGWGQVNQPQHF
>-|TRBV2|many|TRBJ1-2
TGTGCCAGCAGTGAAGCGCTTCGGGGCATTGGCTACACCTTC
CASSEALRGIGYTF
>TRBD1|TRBV24-1|few|TRBJ2-6
TGTGCCACCAGTGTCCTCCCGGGACAGGGGCTTTGTGGGGCCAACGTCCTGACTTTC
CATSVLPGQGLCGANVLTF
>-|TRBV7-3|-|TRBJ2-1
TGTGCCAGCAGCTTAACGCCCGATGAGCAGTTCTTC
CASSLTPDEQFF
>TRBD2|TRBV4-1|-|TRBJ2-5
TGCGCCAGCAGCCAGGAAAGTACTAGCGGGATTCAGGGGGCCCAGTACTTC
CASSQESTSGIQGAQYF